This T cell receptor beta chain was recorded in a study of shared clonotypes between healthy human individuals. Study results and caveats: Generation probabilities of non-shared clonotypes were lower (relative to those shared by all four donors).

Naive CD8 cells comprised CD45RO-negative, CCR7-positively selected cells, excluding terminally differentiated effector memory CD45RA+ cells. A word on this clone: The antigen is unknown.

The run depth of the assay was deep. Some clones are missing from TCRdb's copy, which holds only in-frame ones; the method was immunoSEQ multiplex PCR. The sample yields around 1,900,000 clones, 93% seen once. Source material: naive CD8+ T cells from PBMCs. This receptor was obtained from a man between 18 and 29 years old in good health. Some clones in this sample may be carry-over from other donors' samples.

As DNA, the CDR3 is TGTGCCAGCAGTTCCGGGACTACCTTCCTAGGGGCCCAAGAGACCCAGTACTTC. This codes for CASSSGTTFLGAQETQYF. The chain is built from TRBV28 and TRBJ2-5, with TRBD2 matching 7 bases. Germline loops: CDR1 MDHEN, CDR2 SYDVKM. CDR3 size: 18 residues. The V gene end was trimmed by 4 bases and the J gene end by 1 base; junction bases not matched to a gene: 15.